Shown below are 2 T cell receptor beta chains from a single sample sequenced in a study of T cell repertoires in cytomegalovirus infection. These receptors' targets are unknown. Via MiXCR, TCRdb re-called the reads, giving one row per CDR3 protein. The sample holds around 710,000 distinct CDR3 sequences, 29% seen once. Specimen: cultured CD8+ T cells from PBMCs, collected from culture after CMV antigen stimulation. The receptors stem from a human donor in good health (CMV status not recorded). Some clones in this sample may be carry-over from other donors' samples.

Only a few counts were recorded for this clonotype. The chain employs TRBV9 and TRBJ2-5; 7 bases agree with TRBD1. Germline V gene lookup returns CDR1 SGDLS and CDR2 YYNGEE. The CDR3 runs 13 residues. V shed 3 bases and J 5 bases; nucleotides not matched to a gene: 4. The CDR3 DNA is TGTGCCAGCAGCGAGGACAGGATGGAGACCCAGTACTTC. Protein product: CASSEDRMETQYF.

The CDR3 reads CSAPPLQGIGTEAFF. CDR3 bases: TGCAGTGCCCCCCCGCTACAGGGTATAGGCACTGAAGCTTTCTTT. The chain recombines TRBV20-1 with TRBJ1-1; TRBD1 might be the D (6 bases). The CDR3 has 15 amino acids. V shed 6 bases and J shed 4 bases, with 21 bases lying between them. Germline-derived CDR1 and CDR2 are DFQATT and SNEGSKA (reference sequence).